This T cell receptor (beta chain) was documented in a study of cytomegalovirus exposure and HLA in healthy donors. The primer mix had 60 Vbeta and 13 Jbeta primers. TCRdb's copy holds only in-frame clones and misses some; the assay was immunoSEQ multiplex PCR. The table includes about 160,000 clones, approximately 78% detected once. The CDR3 has 16 residues. The V gene's germline CDR1 is MNHEY and CDR2 SMNVEV (reference sequence). V lost 0 bases, J lost 6 bases, and 7 bases stayed unmatched. The rearrangement uses TRBV27 and TRBJ2-3; the match to TRBD2 covers 9 bases. This receptor was identified in a male donor in good health and CMV-seropositive. Specimen: PBMCs. The CDR3 region has the DNA TGTGCCAGCAGTTTATCCGGCGGGAGGGCCTCTGATACGCAGTATTTT. The encoded protein is CASSLSGGRASDTQYF.